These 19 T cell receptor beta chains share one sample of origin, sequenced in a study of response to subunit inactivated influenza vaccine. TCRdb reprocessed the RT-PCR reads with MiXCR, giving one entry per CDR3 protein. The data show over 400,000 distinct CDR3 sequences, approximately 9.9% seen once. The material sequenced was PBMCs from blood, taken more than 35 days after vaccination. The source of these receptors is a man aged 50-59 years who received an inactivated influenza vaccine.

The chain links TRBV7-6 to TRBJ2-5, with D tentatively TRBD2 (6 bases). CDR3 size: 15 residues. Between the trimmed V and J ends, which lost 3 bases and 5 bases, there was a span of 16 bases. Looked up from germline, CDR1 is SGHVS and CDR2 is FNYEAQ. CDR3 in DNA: TGTGCCAGCAGCTTTCCATCTTCGGGGGACGAGACCCAGTACTTC. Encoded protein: CASSFPSSGDETQYF.

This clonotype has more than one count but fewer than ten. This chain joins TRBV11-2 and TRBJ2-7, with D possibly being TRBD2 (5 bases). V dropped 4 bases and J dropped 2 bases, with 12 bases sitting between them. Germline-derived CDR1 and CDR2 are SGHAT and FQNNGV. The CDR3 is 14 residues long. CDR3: CASSSIFGTYEQYF. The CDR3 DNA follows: TGTGCCAGCAGCTCTATCTTCGGGACCTACGAGCAGTACTTC.

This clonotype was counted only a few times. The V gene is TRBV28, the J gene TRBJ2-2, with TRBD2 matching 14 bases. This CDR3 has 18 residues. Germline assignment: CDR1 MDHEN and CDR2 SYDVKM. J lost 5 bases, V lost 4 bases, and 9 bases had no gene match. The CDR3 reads CASSSGTSGSGSTGELFF. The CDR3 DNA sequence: TGTGCCAGCAGTTCGGGGACTAGCGGGAGTGGGTCTACCGGGGAGCTGTTTTTT.

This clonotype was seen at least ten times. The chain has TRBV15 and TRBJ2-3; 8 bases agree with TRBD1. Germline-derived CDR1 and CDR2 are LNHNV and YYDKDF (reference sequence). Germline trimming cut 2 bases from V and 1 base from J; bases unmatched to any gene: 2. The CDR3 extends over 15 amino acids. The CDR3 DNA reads TGTGCCACCAGCAGATGGGGACAGGGCACAGATACGCAGTATTTT. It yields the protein CATSRWGQGTDTQYF.

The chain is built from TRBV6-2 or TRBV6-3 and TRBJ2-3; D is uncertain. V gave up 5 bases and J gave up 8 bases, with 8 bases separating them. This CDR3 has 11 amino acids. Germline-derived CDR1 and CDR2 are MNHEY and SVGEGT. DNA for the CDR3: TGTGCCAGCAGTACTATGGGTACGCAGTATTTT. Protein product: CASSTMGTQYF.

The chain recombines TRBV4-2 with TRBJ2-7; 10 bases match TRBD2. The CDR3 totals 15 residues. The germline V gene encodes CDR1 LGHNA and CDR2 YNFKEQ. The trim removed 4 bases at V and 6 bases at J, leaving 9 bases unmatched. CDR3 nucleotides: TGTGCCAGCAGCCCCCAGCGGGGGGGTCCCGGCGAGCAGTACTTC. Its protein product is CASSPQRGGPGEQYF.

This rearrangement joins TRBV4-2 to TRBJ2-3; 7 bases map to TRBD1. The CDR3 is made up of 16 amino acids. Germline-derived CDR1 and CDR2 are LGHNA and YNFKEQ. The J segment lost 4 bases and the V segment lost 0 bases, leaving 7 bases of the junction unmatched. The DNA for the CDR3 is TGTGCCAGCAGCCAAGATTGGACAGGAGTTGCAGATACGCAGTATTTT. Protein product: CASSQDWTGVADTQYF.

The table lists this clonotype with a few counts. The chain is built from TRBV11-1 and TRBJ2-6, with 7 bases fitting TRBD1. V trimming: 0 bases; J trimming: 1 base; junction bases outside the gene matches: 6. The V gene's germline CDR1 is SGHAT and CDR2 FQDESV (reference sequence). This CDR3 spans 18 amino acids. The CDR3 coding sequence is TGTGCCAGCAGCTTAGCGGGGACAGCGGAATCTGGGGCCAACGTCCTGACTTTC. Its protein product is CASSLAGTAESGANVLTF.

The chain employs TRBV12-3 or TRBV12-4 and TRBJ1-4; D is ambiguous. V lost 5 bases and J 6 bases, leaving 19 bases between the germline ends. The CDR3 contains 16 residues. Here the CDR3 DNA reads TGTGCCAGCAGTACTAGTACACAACTCGAATATGAAAAACTGTTTTTT. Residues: CASSTSTQLEYEKLFF.

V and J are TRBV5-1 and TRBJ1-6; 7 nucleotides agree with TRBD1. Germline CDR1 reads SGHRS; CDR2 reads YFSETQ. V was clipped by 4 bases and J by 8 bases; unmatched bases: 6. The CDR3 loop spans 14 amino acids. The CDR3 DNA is TGCGCCAGCAGCCCGACAGGGATAGATTCACCCCTCCACTTT. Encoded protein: CASSPTGIDSPLHF. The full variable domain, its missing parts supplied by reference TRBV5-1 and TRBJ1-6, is KAGVTQTPRYLIKTRGQQVTLSCSPISGHRSVSWYQQTPGQGLQFLFEYFSETQRNKGNFPGRFSGRQFSNSRSEMNVSTLELGDSALYLCASSPTGIDSPLHFGNGTRLTVT.

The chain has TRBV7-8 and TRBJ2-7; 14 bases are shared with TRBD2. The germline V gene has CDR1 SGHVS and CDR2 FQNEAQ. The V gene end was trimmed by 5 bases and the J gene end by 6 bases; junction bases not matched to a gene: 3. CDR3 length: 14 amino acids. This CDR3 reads CASSAGLAGVEQYF. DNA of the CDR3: TGTGCCAGCAGCGCGGGACTAGCGGGAGTCGAGCAGTACTTC.

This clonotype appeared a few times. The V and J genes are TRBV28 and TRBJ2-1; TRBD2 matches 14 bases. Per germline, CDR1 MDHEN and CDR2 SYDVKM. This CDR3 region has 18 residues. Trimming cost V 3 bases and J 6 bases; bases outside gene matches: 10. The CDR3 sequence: CASSFGLAGGLVGNEQFF. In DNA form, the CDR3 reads TGTGCCAGCAGTTTTGGACTAGCGGGAGGCCTGGTAGGCAATGAGCAGTTCTTC.

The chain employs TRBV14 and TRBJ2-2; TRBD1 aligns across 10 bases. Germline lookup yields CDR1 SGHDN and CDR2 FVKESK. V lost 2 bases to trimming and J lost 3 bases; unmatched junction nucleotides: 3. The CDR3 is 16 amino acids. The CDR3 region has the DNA TGTGCCAGCAGCCAACTGACAGGGGGCGACACCGGGGAGCTGTTTTTT. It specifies CASSQLTGGDTGELFF.

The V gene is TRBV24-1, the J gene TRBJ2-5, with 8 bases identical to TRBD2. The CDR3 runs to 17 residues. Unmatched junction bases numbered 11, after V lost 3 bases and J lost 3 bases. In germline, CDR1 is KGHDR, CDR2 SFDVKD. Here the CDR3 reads CATSDVGMAGGKETQYF. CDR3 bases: TGTGCCACCAGTGATGTGGGGATGGCGGGAGGTAAAGAGACCCAGTACTTC.

The CDR3 here is CASSTGTATNEKLFF. The CDR3 region has the DNA TGTGCCAGCAGCACCGGGACTGCAACTAATGAAAAACTGTTTTTT. The chain uses TRBV9 and TRBJ1-4, with TRBD1 as a possible D gene (5 bases). This CDR3 comprises 15 residues. CDR1 is SGDLS, CDR2 YYNGEE, per germline. Between the trimmed V and J ends, which lost 4 bases and 0 bases, there was a span of 10 bases. Full variable domain (rest looked up from reference TRBV9 and TRBJ1-4): DSGVTQTPKHLITATGQRVTLRCSPRSGDLSVYWYQQSLDQGLQFLIQYYNGEERAKGNILERFSAQQFPDLHSELNLSSLELGDSALYFCASSTGTATNEKLFFGSGTQLSVL.

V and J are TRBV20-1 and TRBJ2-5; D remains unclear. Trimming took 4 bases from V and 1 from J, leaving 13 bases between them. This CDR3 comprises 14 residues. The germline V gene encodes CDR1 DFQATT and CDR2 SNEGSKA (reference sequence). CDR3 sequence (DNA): TGCAGTGCTATCCCCCCAAGTGGCCAAGAGACCCAGTACTTC. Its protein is CSAIPPSGQETQYF.

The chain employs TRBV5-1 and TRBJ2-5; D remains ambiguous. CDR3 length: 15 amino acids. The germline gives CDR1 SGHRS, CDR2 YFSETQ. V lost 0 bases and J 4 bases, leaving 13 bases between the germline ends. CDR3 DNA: TGCGCCAGCAGCTTGGCCGGCGGTTCGGGAGAGACCCAGTACTTC. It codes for CASSLAGGSGETQYF.

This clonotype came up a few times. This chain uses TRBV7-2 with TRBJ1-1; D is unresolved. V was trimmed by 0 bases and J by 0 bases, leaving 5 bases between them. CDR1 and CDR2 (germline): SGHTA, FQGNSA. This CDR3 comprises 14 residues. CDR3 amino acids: CASSLAQLNTEAFF. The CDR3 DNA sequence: TGTGCCAGCAGCTTAGCGCAATTGAACACTGAAGCTTTCTTT. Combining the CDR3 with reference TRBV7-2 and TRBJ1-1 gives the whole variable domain GAGVSQSPSNKVTEKGKDVELRCDPISGHTALYWYRQSLGQGLEFLIYFQGNSAPDKSGLPSDRFSAERTGGSVSTLTIQRTQQEDSAVYLCASSLAQLNTEAFFGQGTRLTVV.

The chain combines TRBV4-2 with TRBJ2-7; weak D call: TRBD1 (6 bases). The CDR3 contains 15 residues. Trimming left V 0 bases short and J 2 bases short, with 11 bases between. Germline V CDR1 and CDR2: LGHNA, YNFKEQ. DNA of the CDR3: TGTGCCAGCAGCCAAGATTTCAGGGGCACCTACGAGCAGTACTTC. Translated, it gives CASSQDFRGTYEQYF.